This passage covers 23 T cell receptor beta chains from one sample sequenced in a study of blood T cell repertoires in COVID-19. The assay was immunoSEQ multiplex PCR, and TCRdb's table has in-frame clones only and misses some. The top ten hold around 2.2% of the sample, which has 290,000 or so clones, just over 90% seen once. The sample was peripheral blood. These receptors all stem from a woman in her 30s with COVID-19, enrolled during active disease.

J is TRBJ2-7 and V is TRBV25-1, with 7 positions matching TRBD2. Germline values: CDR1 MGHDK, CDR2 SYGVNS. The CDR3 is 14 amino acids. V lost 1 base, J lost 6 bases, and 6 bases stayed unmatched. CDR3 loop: CASSESLGGGEQYF. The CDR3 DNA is TGTGCCAGCAGTGAATCCCTTGGGGGGGGCGAGCAGTACTTC.

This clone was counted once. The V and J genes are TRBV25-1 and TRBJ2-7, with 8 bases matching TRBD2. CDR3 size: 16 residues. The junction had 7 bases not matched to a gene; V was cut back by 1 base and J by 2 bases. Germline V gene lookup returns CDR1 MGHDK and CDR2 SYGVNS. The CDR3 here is CASSEFWREEPYEQYF. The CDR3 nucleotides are TGTGCCAGCAGTGAATTTTGGCGGGAGGAACCCTACGAGCAGTACTTC.

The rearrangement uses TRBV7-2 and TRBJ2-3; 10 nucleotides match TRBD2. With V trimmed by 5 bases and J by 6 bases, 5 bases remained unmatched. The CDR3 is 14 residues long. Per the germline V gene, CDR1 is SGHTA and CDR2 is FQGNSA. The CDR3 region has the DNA TGTGCCAGCAGCCCACTAGCGGGATGGGATACGCAGTATTTT. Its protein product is CASSPLAGWDTQYF.

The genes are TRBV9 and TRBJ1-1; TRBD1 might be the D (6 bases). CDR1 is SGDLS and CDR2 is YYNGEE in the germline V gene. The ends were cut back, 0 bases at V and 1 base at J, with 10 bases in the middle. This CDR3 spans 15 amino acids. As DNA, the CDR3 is TGTGCCAGCAGCGTAGACGGGACACCGAACACTGAAGCTTTCTTT. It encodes CASSVDGTPNTEAFF.

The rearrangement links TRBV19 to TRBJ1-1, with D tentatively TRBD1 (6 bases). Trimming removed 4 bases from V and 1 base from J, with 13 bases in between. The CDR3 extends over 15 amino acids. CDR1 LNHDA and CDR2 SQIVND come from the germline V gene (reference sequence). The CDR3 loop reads CASSTPGTTNTEAFF. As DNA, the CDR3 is TGTGCCAGTAGTACTCCCGGGACAACGAACACTGAAGCTTTCTTT.

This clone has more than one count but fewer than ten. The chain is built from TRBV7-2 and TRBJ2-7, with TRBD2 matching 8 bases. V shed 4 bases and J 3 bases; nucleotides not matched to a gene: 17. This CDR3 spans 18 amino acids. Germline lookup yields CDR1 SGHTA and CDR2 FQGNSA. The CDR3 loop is CASSSPRELAGGIYEQYF. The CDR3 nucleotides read TGTGCCAGCAGCTCCCCACGGGAGTTGGCGGGAGGTATCTACGAGCAGTACTTC.

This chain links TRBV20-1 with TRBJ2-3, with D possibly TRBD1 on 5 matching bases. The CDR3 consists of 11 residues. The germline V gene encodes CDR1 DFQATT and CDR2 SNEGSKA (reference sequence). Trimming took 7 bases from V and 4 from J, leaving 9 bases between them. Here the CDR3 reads CSGRVSDTQYF. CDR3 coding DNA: TGCAGTGGCAGGGTTTCAGATACGCAGTATTTT.

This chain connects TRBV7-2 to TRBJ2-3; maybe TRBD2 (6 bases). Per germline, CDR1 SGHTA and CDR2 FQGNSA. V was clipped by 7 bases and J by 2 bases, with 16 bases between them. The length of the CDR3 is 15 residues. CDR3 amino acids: CASTIPGLYTDTQYF. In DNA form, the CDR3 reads TGTGCCAGCACCATCCCGGGACTTTACACAGATACGCAGTATTTT.

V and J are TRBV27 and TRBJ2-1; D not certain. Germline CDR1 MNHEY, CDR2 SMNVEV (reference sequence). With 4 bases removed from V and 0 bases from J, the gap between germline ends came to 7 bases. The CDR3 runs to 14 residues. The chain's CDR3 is CASSSDNSYNEQFF. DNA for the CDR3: TGTGCCAGCAGTTCTGACAACTCCTACAATGAGCAGTTCTTC.

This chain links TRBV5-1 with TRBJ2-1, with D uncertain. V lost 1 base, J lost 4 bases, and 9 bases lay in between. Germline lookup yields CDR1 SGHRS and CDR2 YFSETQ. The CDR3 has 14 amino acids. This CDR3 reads CASSLIGEYNEQFF. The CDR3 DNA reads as TGCGCCAGCAGCTTGATTGGAGAATACAATGAGCAGTTCTTC.

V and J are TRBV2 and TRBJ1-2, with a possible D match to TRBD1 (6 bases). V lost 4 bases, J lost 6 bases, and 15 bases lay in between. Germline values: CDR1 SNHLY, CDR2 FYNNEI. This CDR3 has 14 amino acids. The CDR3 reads CASSANRVVDGYTF. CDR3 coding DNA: TGTGCCAGCAGTGCCAACAGGGTGGTTGATGGCTACACCTTC.

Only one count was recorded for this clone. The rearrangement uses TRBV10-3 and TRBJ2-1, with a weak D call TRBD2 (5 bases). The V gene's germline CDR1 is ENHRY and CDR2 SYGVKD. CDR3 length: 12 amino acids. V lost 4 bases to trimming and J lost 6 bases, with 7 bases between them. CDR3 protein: CAISGEGNEQFF. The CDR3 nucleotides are TGTGCCATCAGTGGAGAGGGCAATGAGCAGTTCTTC.

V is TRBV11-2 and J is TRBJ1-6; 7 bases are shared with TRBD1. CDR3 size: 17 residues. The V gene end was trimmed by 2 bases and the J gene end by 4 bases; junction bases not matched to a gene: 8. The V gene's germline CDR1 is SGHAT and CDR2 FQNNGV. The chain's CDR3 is CASSLMWMGQYNSPLHF. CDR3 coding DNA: TGTGCCAGCAGCTTAATGTGGATGGGACAGTATAATTCACCCCTCCACTTT.

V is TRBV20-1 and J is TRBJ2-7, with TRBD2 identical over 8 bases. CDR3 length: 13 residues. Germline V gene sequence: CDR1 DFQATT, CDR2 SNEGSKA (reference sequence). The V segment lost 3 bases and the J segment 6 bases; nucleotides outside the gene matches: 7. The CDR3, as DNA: TGCAGTGCTAGTATCAGCGGGAGCGGCGAGCAGTACTTC. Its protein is CSASISGSGEQYF.

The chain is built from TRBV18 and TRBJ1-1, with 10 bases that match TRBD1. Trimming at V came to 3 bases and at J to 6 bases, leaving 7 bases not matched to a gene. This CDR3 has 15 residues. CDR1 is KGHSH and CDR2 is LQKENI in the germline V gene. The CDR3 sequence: CASSPKDRGGAEAFF. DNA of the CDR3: TGTGCCAGCTCACCGAAGGACAGGGGGGGCGCTGAAGCTTTCTTT.

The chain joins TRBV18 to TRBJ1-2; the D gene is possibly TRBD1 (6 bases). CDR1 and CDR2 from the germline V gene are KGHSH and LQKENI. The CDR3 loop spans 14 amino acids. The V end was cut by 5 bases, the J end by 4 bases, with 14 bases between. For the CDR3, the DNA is TGTGCCAGCTCATCCACAGGGTTTACCTATGGCTACACCTTC. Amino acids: CASSSTGFTYGYTF.

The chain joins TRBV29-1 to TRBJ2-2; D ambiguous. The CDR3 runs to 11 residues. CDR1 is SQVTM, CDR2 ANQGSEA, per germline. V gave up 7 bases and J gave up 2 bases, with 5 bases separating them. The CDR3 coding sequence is TGCAGCGGGGCCAACACCGGGGAGCTGTTTTTT. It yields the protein CSGANTGELFF.

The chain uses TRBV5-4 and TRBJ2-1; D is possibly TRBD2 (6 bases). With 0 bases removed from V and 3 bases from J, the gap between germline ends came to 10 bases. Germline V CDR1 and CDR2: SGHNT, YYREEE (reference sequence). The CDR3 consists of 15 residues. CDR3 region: CASSLVAESYNEQFF. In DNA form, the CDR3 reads TGTGCCAGCAGCTTGGTAGCGGAGAGCTACAATGAGCAGTTCTTC.

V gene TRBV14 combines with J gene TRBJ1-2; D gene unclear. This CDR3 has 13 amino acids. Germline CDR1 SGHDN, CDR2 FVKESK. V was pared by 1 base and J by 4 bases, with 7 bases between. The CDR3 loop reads CASSQVKSYGYTF. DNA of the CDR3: TGTGCCAGCAGCCAAGTAAAGAGCTATGGCTACACCTTC.

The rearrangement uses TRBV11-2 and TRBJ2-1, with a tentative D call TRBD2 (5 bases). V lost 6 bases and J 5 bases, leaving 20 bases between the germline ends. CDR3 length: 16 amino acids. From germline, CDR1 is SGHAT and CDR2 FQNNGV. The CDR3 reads CASSPFGRLGDNEQFF. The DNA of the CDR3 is TGTGCCAGCAGTCCCTTTGGGAGACTTGGGGACAATGAGCAGTTCTTC.

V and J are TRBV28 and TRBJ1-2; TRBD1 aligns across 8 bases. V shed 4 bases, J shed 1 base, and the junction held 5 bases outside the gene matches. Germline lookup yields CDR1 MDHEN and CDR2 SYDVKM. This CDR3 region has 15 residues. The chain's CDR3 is CASSYDRGDNYGYTF. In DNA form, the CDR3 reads TGTGCCAGCAGTTACGACAGGGGCGATAACTATGGCTACACCTTC.

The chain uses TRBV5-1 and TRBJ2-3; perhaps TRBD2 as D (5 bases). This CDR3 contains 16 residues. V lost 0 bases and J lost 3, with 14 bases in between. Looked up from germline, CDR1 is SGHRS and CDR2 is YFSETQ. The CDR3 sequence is CASSLGANRETDTQYF. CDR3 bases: TGCGCCAGCAGCTTGGGGGCAAATAGGGAGACAGATACGCAGTATTTT.

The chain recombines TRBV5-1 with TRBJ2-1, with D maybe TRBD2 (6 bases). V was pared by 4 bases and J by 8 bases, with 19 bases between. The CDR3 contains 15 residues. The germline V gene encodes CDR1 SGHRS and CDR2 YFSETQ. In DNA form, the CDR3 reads TGCGCCAGCAGCGCTGGGTCCTCGCGGGGCGATGAGCAGTTCTTC. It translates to CASSAGSSRGDEQFF. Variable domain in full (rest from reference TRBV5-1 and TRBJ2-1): KAGVTQTPRYLIKTRGQQVTLSCSPISGHRSVSWYQQTPGQGLQFLFEYFSETQRNKGNFPGRFSGRQFSNSRSEMNVSTLELGDSALYLCASSAGSSRGDEQFFGPGTRLTVL.